The clone carrying this TCR beta chain was detected a few times. These data originate in a study of beta chain features in type 1 diabetes. Sorting of CD4+ naive, central memory, regulatory and stem cell-like memory cells was performed via CD45RO/CCR7/CD25/CD127/CD95/CD27. Each population that was sorted was more than 95% pure. Investigators reverse transcribed all isolated RNA, so they sequenced expressed TCRB transcripts. The method was immunoSEQ multiplex PCR; TCRdb's version includes in-frame clones alone and lacks a portion of them. The data show approximately 100,000 clones, approximately 37% seen once. The TCR comes from a woman aged 18-35 years in good health. Material for sequencing was stem cell memory CD4+ T cells from blood.

The CDR3 DNA reads TGTGCCAGCAGCTTGTCCGGGACTAGCGGAGCCCAAGAGACCCAGTACTTC. This codes for CASSLSGTSGAQETQYF. The chain recombines TRBV7-2 with TRBJ2-5, with 11 bases identical to TRBD2. Germline V lookup: CDR1 SGHTA, CDR2 FQGNSA. The CDR3 is 17 residues long. V shed 3 bases and J 1 base; nucleotides not matched to a gene: 7.